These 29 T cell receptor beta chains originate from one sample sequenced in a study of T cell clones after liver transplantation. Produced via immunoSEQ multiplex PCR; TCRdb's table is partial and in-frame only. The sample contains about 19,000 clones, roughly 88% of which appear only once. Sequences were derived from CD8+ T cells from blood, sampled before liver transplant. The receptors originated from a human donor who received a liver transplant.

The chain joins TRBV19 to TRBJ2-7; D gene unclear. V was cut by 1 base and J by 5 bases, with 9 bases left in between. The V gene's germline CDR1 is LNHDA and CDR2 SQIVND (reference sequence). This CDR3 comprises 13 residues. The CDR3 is CASSIGIPNEQYF. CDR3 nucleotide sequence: TGTGCCAGTAGTATAGGCATTCCCAACGAGCAGTACTTC.

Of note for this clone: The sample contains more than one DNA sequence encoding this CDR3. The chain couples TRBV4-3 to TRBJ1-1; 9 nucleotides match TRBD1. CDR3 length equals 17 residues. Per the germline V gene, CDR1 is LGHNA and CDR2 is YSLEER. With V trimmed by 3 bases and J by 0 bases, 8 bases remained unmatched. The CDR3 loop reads CASSHRQGVGLNTEAFF. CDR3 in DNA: TGCGCCAGCAGCCATAGACAGGGGGTAGGGCTGAACACTGAAGCTTTCTTT.

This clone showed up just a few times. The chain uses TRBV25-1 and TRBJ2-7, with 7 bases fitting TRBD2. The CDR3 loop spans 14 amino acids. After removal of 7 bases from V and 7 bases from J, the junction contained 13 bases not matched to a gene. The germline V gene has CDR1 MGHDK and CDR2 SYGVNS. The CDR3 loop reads CASTPWGRAGEQYF. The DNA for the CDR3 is TGTGCCAGCACCCCTTGGGGGAGGGCCGGAGAGCAGTACTTC.

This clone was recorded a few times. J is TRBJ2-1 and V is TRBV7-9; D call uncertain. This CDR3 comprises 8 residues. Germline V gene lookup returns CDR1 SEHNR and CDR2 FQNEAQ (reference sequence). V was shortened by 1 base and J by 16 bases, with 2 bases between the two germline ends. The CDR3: CASSLGFF. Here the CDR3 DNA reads TGTGCCAGCAGCTTAGGCTTCTTC.

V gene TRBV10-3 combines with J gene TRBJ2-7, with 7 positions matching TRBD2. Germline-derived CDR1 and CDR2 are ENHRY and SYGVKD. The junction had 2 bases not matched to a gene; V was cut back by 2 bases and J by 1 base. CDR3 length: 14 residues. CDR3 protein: CAISEVGRSYEQYF. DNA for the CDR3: TGTGCCATCAGTGAGGTCGGGAGGTCCTACGAGCAGTACTTC.

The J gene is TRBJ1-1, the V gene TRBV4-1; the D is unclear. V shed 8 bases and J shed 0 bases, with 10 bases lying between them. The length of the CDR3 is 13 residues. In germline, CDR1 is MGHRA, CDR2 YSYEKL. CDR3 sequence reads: CASSMDLNTEAFF. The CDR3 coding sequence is TGCGCCAGCTCTATGGACTTGAACACTGAAGCTTTCTTT.

CDR3 in DNA: TGCGCCAGCAGCCATCCCGGACAGGGCAGAGGGACTGAAGCTTTCTTT. This translates into CASSHPGQGRGTEAFF. The chain has TRBV4-1 and TRBJ1-1; 8 bases agree with TRBD1. Per the germline V gene, CDR1 is MGHRA and CDR2 is YSYEKL. V gave up 3 bases and J gave up 5 bases; unmatched junction bases: 11. This CDR3 has 16 residues.

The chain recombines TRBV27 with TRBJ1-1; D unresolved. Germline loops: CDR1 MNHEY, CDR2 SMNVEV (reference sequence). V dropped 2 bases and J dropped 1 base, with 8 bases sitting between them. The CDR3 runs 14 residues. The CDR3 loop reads CASSLGQSNTEAFF. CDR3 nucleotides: TGTGCCAGCAGTTTAGGCCAGTCGAACACTGAAGCTTTCTTT.

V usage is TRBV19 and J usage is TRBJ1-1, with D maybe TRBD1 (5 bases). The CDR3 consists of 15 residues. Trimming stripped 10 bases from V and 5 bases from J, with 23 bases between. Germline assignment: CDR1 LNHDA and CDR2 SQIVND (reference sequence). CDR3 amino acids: CATHAGGSWVTEAFF. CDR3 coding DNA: TGTGCCACCCATGCGGGGGGGTCATGGGTTACTGAAGCTTTCTTT.

CDR3 residues: CSVADRLYNEQFF. Here the CDR3 DNA reads TGCAGCGTTGCCGACAGGCTGTACAATGAGCAGTTCTTC. V is TRBV29-1 and J is TRBJ2-1, with a weak D call TRBD1 (6 bases). The V end was cut by 4 bases, the J end by 4 bases, with 11 bases between. CDR1 is SQVTM, CDR2 ANQGSEA, per germline. This CDR3 is 13 amino acids long.

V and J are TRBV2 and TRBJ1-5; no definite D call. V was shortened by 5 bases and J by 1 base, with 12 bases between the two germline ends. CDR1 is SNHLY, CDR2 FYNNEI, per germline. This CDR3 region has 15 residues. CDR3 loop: CASSPGITSNQPQHF. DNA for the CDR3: TGTGCCAGCAGTCCGGGGATTACAAGCAATCAGCCCCAGCATTTT.

The DNA of the CDR3 is TGTGCCAGTAGGGAGCGGGACAGGGAGGCTGATGGCTACACCTTC. Encoded protein: CASRERDREADGYTF. The chain links TRBV19 to TRBJ1-2; 9 nucleotides match TRBD1. The junction had 11 bases not matched to a gene; V was cut back by 6 bases and J by 6 bases. CDR1 is LNHDA and CDR2 is SQIVND in the germline V gene (reference sequence). The CDR3 has 15 amino acids.

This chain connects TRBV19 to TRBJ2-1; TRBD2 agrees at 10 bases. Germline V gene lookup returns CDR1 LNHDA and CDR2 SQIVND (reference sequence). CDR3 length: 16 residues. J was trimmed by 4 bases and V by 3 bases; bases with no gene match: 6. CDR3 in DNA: TGTGCCAGTAGTATTGCTAGCGGGGGATCTTACAATGAGCAGTTCTTC. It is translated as CASSIASGGSYNEQFF. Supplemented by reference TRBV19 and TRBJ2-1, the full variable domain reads DGGITQSPKYLFRKEGQNVTLSCEQNLNHDAMYWYRQDPGQGLRLIYYSQIVNDFQKGDIAEGYSVSREKKESFPLTVTSAQKNPTAFYLCASSIASGGSYNEQFFGPGTRLTVL.

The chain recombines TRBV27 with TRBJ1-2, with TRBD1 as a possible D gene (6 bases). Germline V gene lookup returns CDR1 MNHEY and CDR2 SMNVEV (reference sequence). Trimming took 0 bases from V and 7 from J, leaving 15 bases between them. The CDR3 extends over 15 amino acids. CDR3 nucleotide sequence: TGTGCCAGCAGTTTATCGTTGGGGGGGGCTAGTGGCTACACCTTC. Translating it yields CASSLSLGGASGYTF.

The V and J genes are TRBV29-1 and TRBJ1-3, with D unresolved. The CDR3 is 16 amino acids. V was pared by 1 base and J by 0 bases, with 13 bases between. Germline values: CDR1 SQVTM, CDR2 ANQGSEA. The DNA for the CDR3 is TGCAGCGTTGAAGTAGCCCAGCATAGCTCTGGAAACACCATATATTTT. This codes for CSVEVAQHSSGNTIYF.

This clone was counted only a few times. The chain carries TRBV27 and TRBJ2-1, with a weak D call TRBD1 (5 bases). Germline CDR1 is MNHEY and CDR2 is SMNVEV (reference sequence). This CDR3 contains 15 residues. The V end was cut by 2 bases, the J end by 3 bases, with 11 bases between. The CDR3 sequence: CASSLMYGHYNEQFF. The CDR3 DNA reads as TGTGCCAGCAGTTTAATGTATGGACACTACAATGAGCAGTTCTTC.

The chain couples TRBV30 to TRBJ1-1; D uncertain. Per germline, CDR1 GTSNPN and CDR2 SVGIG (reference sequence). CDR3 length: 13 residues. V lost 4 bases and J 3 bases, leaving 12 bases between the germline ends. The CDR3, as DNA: TGTGCCTGGAAAGTCGCGTGGGACACTGAAGCTTTCTTT. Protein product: CAWKVAWDTEAFF.

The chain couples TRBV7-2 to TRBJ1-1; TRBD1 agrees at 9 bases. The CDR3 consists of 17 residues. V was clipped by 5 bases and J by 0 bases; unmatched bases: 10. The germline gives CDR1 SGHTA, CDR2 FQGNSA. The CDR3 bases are TGTGCCAGCAGCCCAGAGGGGACAGGGAGTGTGAACACTGAAGCTTTCTTT. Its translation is CASSPEGTGSVNTEAFF. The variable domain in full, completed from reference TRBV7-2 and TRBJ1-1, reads GAGVSQSPSNKVTEKGKDVELRCDPISGHTALYWYRQSLGQGLEFLIYFQGNSAPDKSGLPSDRFSAERTGGSVSTLTIQRTQQEDSAVYLCASSPEGTGSVNTEAFFGQGTRLTVV.

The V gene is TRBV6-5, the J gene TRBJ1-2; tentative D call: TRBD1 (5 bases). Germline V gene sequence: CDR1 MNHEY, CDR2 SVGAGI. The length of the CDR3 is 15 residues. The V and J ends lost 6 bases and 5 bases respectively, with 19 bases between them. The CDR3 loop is CASSYRQPSFYGYTF. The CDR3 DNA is TGTGCCAGCAGCTACCGACAGCCATCCTTTTATGGCTACACCTTC.

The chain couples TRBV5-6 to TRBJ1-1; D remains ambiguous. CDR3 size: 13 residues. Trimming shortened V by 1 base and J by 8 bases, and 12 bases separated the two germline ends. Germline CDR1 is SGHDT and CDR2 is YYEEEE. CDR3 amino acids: CASSLTSVGEAFF. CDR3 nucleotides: TGTGCCAGCAGCTTGACCAGCGTGGGAGAAGCTTTCTTT.

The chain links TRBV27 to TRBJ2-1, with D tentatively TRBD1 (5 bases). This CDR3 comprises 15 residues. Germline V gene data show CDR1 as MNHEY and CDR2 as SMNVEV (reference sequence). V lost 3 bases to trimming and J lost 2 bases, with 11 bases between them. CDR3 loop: CASSLGQIPYNEQFF. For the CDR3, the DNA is TGTGCCAGCAGTTTGGGGCAGATCCCCTACAATGAGCAGTTCTTC.

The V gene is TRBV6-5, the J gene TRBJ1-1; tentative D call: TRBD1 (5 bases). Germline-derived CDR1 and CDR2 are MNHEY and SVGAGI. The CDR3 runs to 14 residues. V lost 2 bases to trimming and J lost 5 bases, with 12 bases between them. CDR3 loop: CASSYGGGVTEAFF. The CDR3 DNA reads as TGTGCCAGCAGTTACGGCGGGGGAGTGACTGAAGCTTTCTTT.

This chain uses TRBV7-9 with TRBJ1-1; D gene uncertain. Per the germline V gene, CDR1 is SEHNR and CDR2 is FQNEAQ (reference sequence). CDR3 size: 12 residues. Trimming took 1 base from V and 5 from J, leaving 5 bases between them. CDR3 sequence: CASSLERTEAFF. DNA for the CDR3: TGTGCCAGCAGCTTAGAGAGGACTGAAGCTTTCTTT.

The CDR3 DNA reads as TGTGCCAGTTGCGACCTGGGTTTAACAGATACGCAGTATTTT. Translation: CASCDLGLTDTQYF. The V call is TRBV6-1, the J call TRBJ2-3; D gene ambiguous. The CDR3 spans 14 residues. CDR1 is MNHNS and CDR2 is SASEGT in the germline V gene. Trimming cost V 9 bases and J 3 bases, with 16 bases left between them.

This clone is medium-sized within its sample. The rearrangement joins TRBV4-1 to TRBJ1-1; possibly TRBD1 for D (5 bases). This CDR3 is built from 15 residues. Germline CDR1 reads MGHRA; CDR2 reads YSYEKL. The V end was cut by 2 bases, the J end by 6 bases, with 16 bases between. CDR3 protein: CASSQPTVGDPEAFF. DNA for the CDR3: TGCGCCAGCAGCCAACCCACCGTGGGGGACCCTGAAGCTTTCTTT.

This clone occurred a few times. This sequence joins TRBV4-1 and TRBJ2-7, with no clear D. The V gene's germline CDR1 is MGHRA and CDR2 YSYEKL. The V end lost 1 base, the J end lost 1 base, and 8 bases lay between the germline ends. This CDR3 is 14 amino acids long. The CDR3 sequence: CASSQAPGSYEQYF. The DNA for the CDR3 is TGCGCCAGCAGCCAAGCGCCAGGTTCCTACGAGCAGTACTTC.

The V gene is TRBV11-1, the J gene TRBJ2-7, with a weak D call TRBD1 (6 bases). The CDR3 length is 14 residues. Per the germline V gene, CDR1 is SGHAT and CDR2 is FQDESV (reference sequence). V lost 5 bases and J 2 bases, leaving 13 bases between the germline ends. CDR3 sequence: CASSKTGAAYEQYF. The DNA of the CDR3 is TGTGCCAGCAGCAAGACAGGCGCCGCCTACGAGCAGTACTTC.

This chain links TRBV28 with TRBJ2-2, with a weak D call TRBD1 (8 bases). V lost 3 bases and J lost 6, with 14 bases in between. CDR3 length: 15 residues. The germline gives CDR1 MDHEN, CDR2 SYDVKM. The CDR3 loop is CASSFAQGGAGELFF. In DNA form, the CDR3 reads TGTGCCAGCAGTTTCGCACAGGGGGGGGCCGGGGAGCTGTTTTTT.

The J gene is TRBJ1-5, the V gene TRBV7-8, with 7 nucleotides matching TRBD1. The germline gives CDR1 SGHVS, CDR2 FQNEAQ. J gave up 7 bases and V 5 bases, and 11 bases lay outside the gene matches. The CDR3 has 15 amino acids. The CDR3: CASSPTEGARQPQHF. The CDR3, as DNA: TGTGCCAGCAGCCCTACGGAGGGGGCTCGACAGCCCCAGCATTTT.